The 32 T cell receptor beta chains listed next were all sequenced from one sample in a study of blood T cell repertoires in COVID-19. Assay used: immunoSEQ multiplex PCR; TCRdb lists only in-frame clones, some missing. The repertoire consists of 200,000 to 250,000 clones, with approximately 78% occurring once and the leading ten covering around 8%. The sample taken for sequencing was peripheral blood. The origin of the receptors is a woman of 80 years or more with COVID-19, enrolled during active disease.

The CDR3 region has the DNA TGCGCCAGCAGCTTTGCGGGACAGGGCGAATCACCCCTCCACTTT. It specifies CASSFAGQGESPLHF. The J gene is TRBJ1-6, the V gene TRBV5-1; TRBD1 aligns across 9 bases. The V gene's germline CDR1 is SGHRS and CDR2 YFSETQ. CDR3 length: 15 residues. The V and J ends lost 2 bases and 10 bases, in that order; junction bases with no gene match: 7.

The chain combines TRBV4-1 with TRBJ1-1; 9 bases match TRBD1. The V gene end was trimmed by 1 base and the J gene end by 1 base; junction bases not matched to a gene: 4. Germline CDR1 MGHRA, CDR2 YSYEKL. There are 16 residues in the CDR3. This chain's CDR3 is CASSQAWDRANTEAFF. The DNA for the CDR3 is TGCGCCAGCAGCCAAGCCTGGGACAGGGCGAACACTGAAGCTTTCTTT.

This chain links TRBV5-6 with TRBJ2-7, with 12 bases lining up with TRBD1. Germline-derived CDR1 and CDR2 are SGHDT and YYEEEE. V was clipped by 2 bases and J by 10 bases; unmatched bases: 22. The CDR3 is 19 residues long. CDR3 sequence (DNA): TGTGCCAGCAGCTTTAGGGGCCTAGGGGGACAGGGGGCGACTAGCGGCCAGTACTTC. It yields the protein CASSFRGLGGQGATSGQYF. Based on the CDR3 plus reference TRBV5-6 and TRBJ2-7, the full variable domain is DAGVTQSPTHLIKTRGQQVTLRCSPKSGHDTVSWYQQALGQGPQFIFQYYEEEERQRGNFPDRFSGHQFPNYSSELNVNALLLGDSALYLCASSFRGLGGQGATSGQYFGPGTRLTVT.

This clone has a handful of counts. The chain uses TRBV18 and TRBJ1-1, with unresolved D. Trimming cost V 3 bases and J 5 bases, with 19 bases left between them. CDR3 length: 16 amino acids. Germline CDR1 reads KGHSH; CDR2 reads LQKENI. CDR3 residues: CASSPPIGQAETEAFF. The CDR3 coding sequence is TGTGCCAGCTCACCGCCTATTGGGCAGGCCGAGACTGAAGCTTTCTTT. The full variable domain, rest sourced from reference TRBV18 and TRBJ1-1, is NAGVMQNPRHLVRRRGQEARLRCSPMKGHSHVYWYRQLPEEGLKFMVYLQKENIIDESGMPKERFSAEFPKEGPSILRIQQVVRGDSAAYFCASSPPIGQAETEAFFGQGTRLTVV.

This clone has a single count. The genes are TRBV30 and TRBJ1-1; unclear D gene. The CDR3 runs to 12 residues. V was clipped by 2 bases and J by 5 bases, with 9 bases between them. Germline loops: CDR1 GTSNPN, CDR2 SVGIG (reference sequence). CDR3 sequence reads: CAWSFDWTEAFF. The CDR3 DNA reads as TGTGCCTGGAGTTTTGACTGGACTGAAGCTTTCTTT.

This chain links TRBV28 with TRBJ1-1; the D is unclear. In germline, CDR1 is MDHEN, CDR2 SYDVKM. V was shortened by 9 bases and J by 1 base, with 6 bases between the two germline ends. CDR3 length equals 11 residues. This chain's CDR3 is CASSGNTEAFF. The CDR3 bases are TGTGCCAGTTCAGGGAACACTGAAGCTTTCTTT.

The chain employs TRBV24-1 and TRBJ2-5, with 9 bases matching TRBD1. This CDR3 contains 15 residues. The germline V gene has CDR1 KGHDR and CDR2 SFDVKD. The J segment lost 2 bases and the V segment lost 3 bases, leaving 3 bases of the junction unmatched. CDR3 sequence (DNA): TGTGCCACCAGTGATGGTGGGACAGGGCAAGAGACCCAGTACTTC. It translates to CATSDGGTGQETQYF.

The chain joins TRBV29-1 to TRBJ1-1; D possibly corresponds to TRBD1 (6 bases). The V and J ends lost 6 bases and 1 base respectively, with 21 bases between them. CDR1 and CDR2 (germline): SQVTM, ANQGSEA. This CDR3 spans 16 amino acids. The CDR3 DNA is TGCAGCGTGATTAACGGACAGACCTTTTCGAACACTGAAGCTTTCTTT. Translating it yields CSVINGQTFSNTEAFF.

The V gene is TRBV18, the J gene TRBJ1-1; a weak D match, TRBD1 (5 bases). The V and J ends lost 0 bases and 6 bases respectively, with 11 bases between them. The CDR3 covers 14 residues. Germline CDR1 is KGHSH and CDR2 is LQKENI. The CDR3 DNA reads as TGTGCCAGCTCACCACCGGGAGGGGAGGCTGAAGCTTTCTTT. It encodes CASSPPGGEAEAFF.

The chain carries TRBV5-4 and TRBJ2-7; D might be TRBD2 (7 bases). The CDR3 has 16 residues. Trimming cost V 0 bases and J 2 bases, with 15 bases left between them. The V gene's germline CDR1 is SGHNT and CDR2 YYREEE (reference sequence). CDR3 residues: CASSLGVREGAYEQYF. The CDR3 bases are TGTGCCAGCAGCTTGGGGGTAAGGGAGGGGGCCTACGAGCAGTACTTC.

The J gene is TRBJ2-7, the V gene TRBV30; 10 bases agree with TRBD2. The V gene's germline CDR1 is GTSNPN and CDR2 SVGIG (reference sequence). V was clipped by 0 bases and J by 9 bases; unmatched bases: 8. The CDR3 is 14 amino acids. DNA of the CDR3: TGTGCCTGGAGTGTACCCGGGACTAGCGTAGGGCAGTACTTC. This codes for CAWSVPGTSVGQYF.

The chain's CDR3 is CASTLTGPPYEQYF. In nucleotides, the CDR3 is TGTGCCAGCACCCTCACAGGGCCCCCCTACGAGCAGTACTTC. The J gene is TRBJ2-7, the V gene TRBV28; perhaps TRBD1 as D (6 bases). Germline V gene lookup returns CDR1 MDHEN and CDR2 SYDVKM. There are 14 residues in the CDR3. V was trimmed by 7 bases and J by 2 bases, leaving 15 bases between them.

The table lists this clone with a count of one. The rearrangement links TRBV7-2 to TRBJ1-1, with 10 bases lining up with TRBD1. Germline V gene data show CDR1 as SGHTA and CDR2 as FQGNSA. The CDR3 consists of 15 residues. Trimming took 3 bases from V and 1 from J; bases not matched to a gene: 2. The CDR3: CASSLTGGRNTEAFF. Written as DNA, the CDR3 is TGTGCCAGCAGCTTGACAGGGGGCCGGAACACTGAAGCTTTCTTT. The entire variable domain, with the rest obtained from reference TRBV7-2 and TRBJ1-1, is as follows: GAGVSQSPSNKVTEKGKDVELRCDPISGHTALYWYRQSLGQGLEFLIYFQGNSAPDKSGLPSDRFSAERTGGSVSTLTIQRTQQEDSAVYLCASSLTGGRNTEAFFGQGTRLTVV.

V gene TRBV14 combines with J gene TRBJ2-3; D remains ambiguous. V dropped 1 base and J dropped 4 bases, with 15 bases sitting between them. The CDR3 runs to 16 residues. From germline, CDR1 is SGHDN and CDR2 FVKESK. The CDR3, as DNA: TGTGCCAGCAGCCAAGCGCGCCCTGTGCGCCCAGATACGCAGTATTTT. Translation: CASSQARPVRPDTQYF.

The chain carries TRBV5-1 and TRBJ1-6, with D possibly being TRBD1 (5 bases). The germline V gene has CDR1 SGHRS and CDR2 YFSETQ. The length of the CDR3 is 15 residues. The V end lost 3 bases, the J end lost 7 bases, and 14 bases lay between the germline ends. Written as DNA, the CDR3 is TGCGCCAGCAGCTCGGGACTGCCGTTGAATTCACCCCTCCACTTT. Its protein product is CASSSGLPLNSPLHF.

The chain joins TRBV27 to TRBJ2-7; 9 bases fit TRBD1. V lost 6 bases, J lost 7 bases, and 13 bases stayed unmatched. The CDR3 contains 15 residues. CDR1 MNHEY and CDR2 SMNVEV come from the germline V gene (reference sequence). CDR3 sequence: CASSRQGEGLREQYF. DNA of the CDR3: TGTGCCAGCAGCCGACAGGGGGAAGGGCTAAGAGAGCAGTACTTC.

The J gene is TRBJ1-1, the V gene TRBV2; TRBD1 matches at 8 bases. The germline CDR1 and CDR2 sequences are SNHLY and FYNNEI. The V segment lost 2 bases and the J segment 5 bases; nucleotides outside the gene matches: 7. The CDR3 totals 15 residues. Written as DNA, the CDR3 is TGTGCCAGCAGTGAAACCACAGGGGGATTGACTGAAGCTTTCTTT. Protein product: CASSETTGGLTEAFF.

J is TRBJ2-3 and V is TRBV24-1, with D maybe TRBD2 (6 bases). Germline-derived CDR1 and CDR2 are KGHDR and SFDVKD. The CDR3 length is 11 residues. Trimming took off 7 bases at V and 6 bases at J, with 7 bases between the two ends. The CDR3 DNA reads as TGTGCCACCAGCCGGGGGGATACGCAGTATTTT. Residues: CATSRGDTQYF.

The chain joins TRBV5-4 to TRBJ2-2; 11 bases align to TRBD2. CDR3 length: 18 amino acids. Germline V gives CDR1 SGHNT, CDR2 YYREEE (reference sequence). The ends lost 3 bases at V and 6 bases at J; junction bases unmatched: 13. CDR3 sequence (DNA): TGTGCCAGCAGCTCTTTGAGGGTACTAGCGGGAGAAGCCGGGGAGCTGTTTTTT. Its protein product is CASSSLRVLAGEAGELFF.

This clone was observed once. The V and J genes are TRBV5-1 and TRBJ2-3; D perhaps matches TRBD2 (5 bases). In germline, CDR1 is SGHRS, CDR2 YFSETQ. V gave up 0 bases and J gave up 2 bases, with 7 bases separating them. The CDR3 contains 14 residues. DNA for the CDR3: TGCGCCAGCAGCTTGGGGACTGCCACAGATACGCAGTATTTT. Protein sequence: CASSLGTATDTQYF.

This chain joins TRBV18 and TRBJ1-1; 7 bases fit TRBD1. V was pared by 3 bases and J by 7 bases, with 8 bases of the junction left unmatched. The CDR3 contains 14 residues. Germline CDR1 reads KGHSH; CDR2 reads LQKENI. For the CDR3, the DNA is TGTGCCAGCTCACCTTTGAGGGGGCCCGGTGAAGCTTTCTTT. This translates into CASSPLRGPGEAFF.

The J gene is TRBJ2-2, the V gene TRBV21-1; the D call in the table, TRBD1, was not verified against the DNA. TRBV21-1 constitutes a pseudogene. The CDR3 is 14 amino acids. The CDR3 nucleotides are TGTGCCAGCAGCAGCTACAGGGTTACCGGGGAGCTGTTTTTT. It specifies CASSSYRVTGELFF.

The chain uses TRBV5-1 and TRBJ2-2, with D tentatively TRBD1 (6 bases). This CDR3 region has 15 residues. Looked up from germline, CDR1 is SGHRS and CDR2 is YFSETQ. V lost 0 bases, J lost 3 bases, and 9 bases lay in between. CDR3 protein: CASSLGDKYTGELFF. The CDR3, as DNA: TGCGCCAGCAGCTTGGGGGACAAGTACACCGGGGAGCTGTTTTTT.

The rearrangement uses TRBV4-2 and TRBJ1-3, with TRBD1 identical over 9 bases. The V gene's germline CDR1 is LGHNA and CDR2 YNFKEQ. The ends lost 2 bases at V and 4 bases at J; junction bases unmatched: 6. The CDR3 length is 16 residues. The chain's CDR3 is CASSQSTGTGGNTIYF. The DNA of the CDR3 is TGTGCCAGCAGCCAATCAACCGGGACAGGGGGAAACACCATATATTTT.

This chain uses TRBV3-1 (or the pseudogene TRBV3-2) with TRBJ2-6, with no clear D. The CDR3 extends over 15 amino acids. Trimming removed 8 bases at V and 0 bases at J, with 11 bases between. Germline V gene data show CDR1 as LGHDT and CDR2 as YNNKEL (reference sequence). CDR3 DNA sequence: TGTGCCAGCGCCGCCGGTCGCTCTGGGGCCAACGTCCTGACTTTC. Translation: CASAAGRSGANVLTF.

This chain connects TRBV19 to TRBJ2-7; unclear D gene. The CDR3 is 15 residues long. Germline CDR1 is LNHDA and CDR2 is SQIVND (reference sequence). The V end lost 3 bases, the J end lost 2 bases, and 14 bases lay between the germline ends. In DNA form, the CDR3 reads TGTGCCAGTAGTATGCAACAGACGGCCCCCTACGAGCAGTACTTC. Translated, it gives CASSMQQTAPYEQYF.

The chain has TRBV15 and TRBJ2-2; possible D gene TRBD2, 5 bases. CDR1 is LNHNV and CDR2 is YYDKDF in the germline V gene (reference sequence). CDR3 size: 17 residues. Trimming left V 2 bases short and J 6 bases short, with 19 bases between. The CDR3 DNA is TGTGCCACCAGCAGAAGAATAGGGTTAAACGGGGCCGGGGAGCTGTTTTTT. This gives the protein CATSRRIGLNGAGELFF.

This clone has only a few counts. The chain joins TRBV7-2 to TRBJ2-1; weak D call: TRBD2 (5 bases). This CDR3 has 14 amino acids. Per the germline V gene, CDR1 is SGHTA and CDR2 is FQGNSA. Deletions cut 2 bases from V and 7 bases from J, with 12 bases between. This chain's CDR3 is CASSLFTRGNEQFF. CDR3 DNA sequence: TGTGCCAGCAGCTTATTCACCCGGGGAAATGAGCAGTTCTTC.

The CDR3: CASSYRGNTGELFF. The CDR3 DNA reads TGTGCCAGCAGTTACCGGGGGAACACCGGGGAGCTGTTTTTT. The chain carries TRBV6-5 and TRBJ2-2; tentative D call: TRBD2 (5 bases). CDR1 is MNHEY, CDR2 SVGAGI, per germline. Trimming left V 2 bases short and J 1 base short, with 5 bases between. This CDR3 has 14 residues.

This clone was detected only a few times. The chain links TRBV19 to TRBJ2-1; 9 bases line up with TRBD1. CDR1 and CDR2 (germline): LNHDA, SQIVND (reference sequence). The CDR3 is 14 residues long. Unmatched junction bases numbered 11, after V lost 10 bases and J lost 7 bases. The DNA of the CDR3 is TGTGCCACCGGGGACAGGGAATCGGAAAATGAGCAGTTCTTC. It specifies CATGDRESENEQFF.

The J gene is TRBJ2-1, the V gene TRBV24-1, with 8 bases lining up with TRBD1. The V gene's germline CDR1 is KGHDR and CDR2 SFDVKD. V lost 3 bases to trimming and J lost 4 bases; unmatched junction nucleotides: 4. This CDR3 has 15 amino acids. The CDR3 is CATSDRTGRYNEQFF. CDR3 in DNA: TGTGCCACCAGTGATAGGACAGGGAGATACAATGAGCAGTTCTTC.

CDR3 coding DNA: TGTGCCAGTAGTATTGGAGGGAAGAGCACTGAAGCTTTCTTT. This codes for CASSIGGKSTEAFF. The chain is built from TRBV19 and TRBJ1-1, with D hard to call. Per the germline V gene, CDR1 is LNHDA and CDR2 is SQIVND (reference sequence). This CDR3 comprises 14 residues. Trimming pared 3 bases from V and 4 bases from J, leaving 12 bases between.